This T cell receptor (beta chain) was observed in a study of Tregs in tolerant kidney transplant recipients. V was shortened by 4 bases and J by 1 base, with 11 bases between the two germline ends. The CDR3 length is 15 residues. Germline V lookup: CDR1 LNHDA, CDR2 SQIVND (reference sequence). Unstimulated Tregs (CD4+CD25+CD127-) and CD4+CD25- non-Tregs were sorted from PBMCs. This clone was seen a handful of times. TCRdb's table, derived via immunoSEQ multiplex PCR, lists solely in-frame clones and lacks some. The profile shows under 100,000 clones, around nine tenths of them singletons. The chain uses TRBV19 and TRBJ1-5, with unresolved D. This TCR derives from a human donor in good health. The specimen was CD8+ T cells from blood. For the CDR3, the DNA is TGTGCCAGTAGTACCGTCCCTGGAAGCAATCAGCCCCAGCATTTT. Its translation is CASSTVPGSNQPQHF.